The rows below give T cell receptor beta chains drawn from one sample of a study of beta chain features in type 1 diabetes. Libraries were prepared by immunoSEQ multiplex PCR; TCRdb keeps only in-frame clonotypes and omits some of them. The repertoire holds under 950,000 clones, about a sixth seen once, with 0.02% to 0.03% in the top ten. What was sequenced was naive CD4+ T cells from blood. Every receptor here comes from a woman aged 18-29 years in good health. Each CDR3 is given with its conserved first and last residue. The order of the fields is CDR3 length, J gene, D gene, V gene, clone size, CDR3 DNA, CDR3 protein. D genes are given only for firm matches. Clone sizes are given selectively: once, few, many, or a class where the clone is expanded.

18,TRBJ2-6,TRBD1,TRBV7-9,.,TGTGCCAGCAGCCGACAGACAGGGACACTTTCTGGGGCCAACGTCCTGACTTTC,CASSRQTGTLSGANVLTF
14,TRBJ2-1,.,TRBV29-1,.,TGCAGCGTAGCGGGACAGGAGTCCTACAATGAGCAGTTCTTC,CSVAGQESYNEQFF
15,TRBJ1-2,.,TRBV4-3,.,TGCGCCAGCAGCCGAGTACAGGGACTTGCCTATGGCTACACCTTC,CASSRVQGLAYGYTF
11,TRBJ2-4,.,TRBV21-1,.,TGTGCCAGCAGCGTTAAGTGTAGGGGGTGCTTC,CASSVKCRGCF
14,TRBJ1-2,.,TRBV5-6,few,TGTGCCAGCAATGCACAGGGACGCTCCTATGGCTACACCTTC,CASNAQGRSYGYTF
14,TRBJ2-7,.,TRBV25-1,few,TGTGCCAGCAGTGATCCTACGACAGCGTACGAGCAGTACTTC,CASSDPTTAYEQYF
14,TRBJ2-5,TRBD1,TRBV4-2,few,TGTGCCAGCAGCCAAGGACAGGGGAAAGAGACCCAGTACTTC,CASSQGQGKETQYF
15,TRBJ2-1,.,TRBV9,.,TGTGCCAGCAGCGTAGAAGGGGGACGCTACAATGAGCAGTTCTTC,CASSVEGGRYNEQFF
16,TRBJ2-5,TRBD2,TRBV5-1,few,TGCGCCAGCAGCCCTCTGGGACTAGCGGCCCAAGAGACCCAGTACTTC,CASSPLGLAAQETQYF
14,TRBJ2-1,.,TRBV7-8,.,TGTGCCAGCAGCGTCCAAAGCGTGGCGTCAAGGGGGTTCTTC,CASSVQSVASRGFF
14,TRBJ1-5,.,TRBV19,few,TGTGCCAGCAGTACACCGAAAGGGGGTCAGCCCCAGCATTTT,CASSTPKGGQPQHF
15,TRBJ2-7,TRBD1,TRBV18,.,TGTGCCAGCTCACTTGGACAGGGGGATGTATACGAGCAGTACTTC,CASSLGQGDVYEQYF
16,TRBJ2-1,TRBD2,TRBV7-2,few,TGTGCCAGCAGCCTTCGACTAGCGGGAGGGTACAATGAGCAGTTCTTC,CASSLRLAGGYNEQFF
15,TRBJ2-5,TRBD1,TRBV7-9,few,TGTGCCAGCAGCCGCCCCCGACAGGGGGCAGAGACCCAGTACTTC,CASSRPRQGAETQYF
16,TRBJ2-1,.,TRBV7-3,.,TGTGCCAGCAGCTTAGGCCCTAGCAACCTAAATAATGAGCAGTTCTTC,CASSLGPSNLNNEQFF
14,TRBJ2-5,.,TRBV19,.,TGTGCCAGTAGTGTCGGGACAACGCAAGAGACCCAGTACTTC,CASSVGTTQETQYF
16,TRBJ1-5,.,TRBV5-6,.,TGTGCCAGCAGCTTGGGTCCCGCAGAAGGGAATCAGCCCCAGCATTTT,CASSLGPAEGNQPQHF
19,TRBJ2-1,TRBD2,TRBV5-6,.,TGTGCCAGCAGCTTGTACGGGACTAGCGGGAGTCCGTCCTACAATGAGCAGTTCTTC,CASSLYGTSGSPSYNEQFF
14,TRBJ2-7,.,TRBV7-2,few,TGTGCCAGCAGCTTAGATCCAGGTTCCTACGAGCAGTACTTC,CASSLDPGSYEQYF
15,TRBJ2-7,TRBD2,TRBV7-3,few,TGTGCCAGCAGCTTAGGGCTAGCGGGAGACTACGAGCAGTACTTC,CASSLGLAGDYEQYF
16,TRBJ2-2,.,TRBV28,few,TGTGCCAGCAGTTTAGGCGGGGAACCGGGGACCGGGGAGCTGTTTTTT,CASSLGGEPGTGELFF
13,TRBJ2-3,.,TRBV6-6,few,TGTGCCAGCAGAGGGACTAGCACAGATACGCAGTATTTT,CASRGTSTDTQYF
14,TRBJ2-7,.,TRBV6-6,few,TGTGCCAGCAGTTACGGAGGGGCTACCTACGAGCAGTACTTC,CASSYGGATYEQYF
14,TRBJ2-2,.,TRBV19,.,TGTGCCAGTAGTATAGGACTAGATTCCGGGGAGCTGTTTTTT,CASSIGLDSGELFF
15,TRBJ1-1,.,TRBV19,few,TGTGCCAGTAGTATTGGCCCATCGGGGACCCACGAAGCTTTCTTT,CASSIGPSGTHEAFF
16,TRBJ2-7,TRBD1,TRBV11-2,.,TGTGCCAGCAGCCTCACACCGGGACAGGGGTCCTACGAGCAGTACTTC,CASSLTPGQGSYEQYF
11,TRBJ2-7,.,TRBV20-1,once,TGCAGTGCTAATCAGGGATACGAGCAGTACTTC,CSANQGYEQYF
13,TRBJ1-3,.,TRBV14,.,TGTGCCAGCACCGAGACGTCTGGAAACACCATATATTTT,CASTETSGNTIYF
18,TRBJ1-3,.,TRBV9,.,TGTGCCAGCAGCGTAGCTACAGCAGGGACTTTCTCTGGAAACACCATATATTTT,CASSVATAGTFSGNTIYF
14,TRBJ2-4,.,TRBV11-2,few,TGTGCCAGCAGCTCCGGTCTAGCCAAAAACATTCAGTACTTC,CASSSGLAKNIQYF
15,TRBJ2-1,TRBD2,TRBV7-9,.,TGTGCCAGCAGCCAATGGACTAGCGGGAGGAATGAGCAGTTCTTC,CASSQWTSGRNEQFF
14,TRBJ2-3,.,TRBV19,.,TGTGCCAGTAGTAGGGACTTGGGCACAGATACGCAGTATTTT,CASSRDLGTDTQYF
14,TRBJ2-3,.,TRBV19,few,TGTGCCAGTAGTGAGTTTCTAATCACAGATACGCAGTATTTT,CASSEFLITDTQYF
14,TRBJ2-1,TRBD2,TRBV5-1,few,TGCGCCAGCAGCTCCCGACTAGCGGGAGATGAGCAGTTCTTC,CASSSRLAGDEQFF
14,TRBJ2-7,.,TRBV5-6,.,TGTGCCAGCAGCTTGCCAGGGCTAAGTTACGAGCAGTACTTC,CASSLPGLSYEQYF
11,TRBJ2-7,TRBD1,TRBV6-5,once,TGTGCCAGCAACAGGGGTTACGAGCAGTACTTC,CASNRGYEQYF
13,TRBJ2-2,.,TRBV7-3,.,TGTGCCAGCAGTATCCTAGGGGCCGGGGAGCTGTTTTTT,CASSILGAGELFF
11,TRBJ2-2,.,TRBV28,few,TGTGCCAGCAAGAGTGCGGGGGAGCTGTTTTTT,CASKSAGELFF
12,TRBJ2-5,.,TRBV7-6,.,TGTGCCAGCAGCTTATCGGAAGAGACCCAGTACTTC,CASSLSEETQYF
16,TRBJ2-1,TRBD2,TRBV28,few,TGTGCCAGCAGTGTAATAAGCGGGACCTTCAACAATGAGCAGTTCTTC,CASSVISGTFNNEQFF
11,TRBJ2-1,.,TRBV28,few,TGTGCCAGCAGTCGTACGCGAGAGCAGTTCTTC,CASSRTREQFF
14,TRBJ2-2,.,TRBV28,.,TGTGCCAGCAGCTCACCCCCCGGTACCGGGGAGCTGTTTTTT,CASSSPPGTGELFF
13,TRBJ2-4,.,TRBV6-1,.,TGTGCCAGCAGGCATTATGGTCGGAGCATTCAGTACTTC,CASRHYGRSIQYF
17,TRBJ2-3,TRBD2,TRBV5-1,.,TGCGCCAGCAGCTTAGCGGGAGGGCTTTCTGGCACAGATACGCAGTATTTT,CASSLAGGLSGTDTQYF
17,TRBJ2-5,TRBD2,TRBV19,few,TGTGCCAGTAGTTTGTCAGCGGGAGCGACCAACCAAGAGACCCAGTACTTC,CASSLSAGATNQETQYF
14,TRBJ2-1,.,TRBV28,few,TGTGCCAGCAGTTTGGGTCTAGCTTTCGATGAGCAGTTCTTC,CASSLGLAFDEQFF
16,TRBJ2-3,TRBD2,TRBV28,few,TGTGCCAGCAGTTTAATGGTAGGGCTAGCGGGAGGTACGCAGTATTTT,CASSLMVGLAGGTQYF
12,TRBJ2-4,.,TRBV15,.,TGTGCCACCAGCAGGCTCCTCACGACCCAGGAATTC,CATSRLLTTQEF
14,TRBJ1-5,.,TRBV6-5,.,TGTGCCAGCAGTAACCATGGGAGCAATCAGCCCCAGCATTTT,CASSNHGSNQPQHF
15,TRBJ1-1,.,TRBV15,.,TGTGCCACCAGCATTGGTGGCATGGTGAACACTGAAGCTTTCTTT,CATSIGGMVNTEAFF
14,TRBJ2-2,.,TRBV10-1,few,TGCGCCAGCAGCGGGAGAAGGGACACCGGGGAGCTGTTTTTT,CASSGRRDTGELFF
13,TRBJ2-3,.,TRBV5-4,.,TGTGCCAGCAGCCTGGTAGGCGCAGATACGCAGTATTTT,CASSLVGADTQYF